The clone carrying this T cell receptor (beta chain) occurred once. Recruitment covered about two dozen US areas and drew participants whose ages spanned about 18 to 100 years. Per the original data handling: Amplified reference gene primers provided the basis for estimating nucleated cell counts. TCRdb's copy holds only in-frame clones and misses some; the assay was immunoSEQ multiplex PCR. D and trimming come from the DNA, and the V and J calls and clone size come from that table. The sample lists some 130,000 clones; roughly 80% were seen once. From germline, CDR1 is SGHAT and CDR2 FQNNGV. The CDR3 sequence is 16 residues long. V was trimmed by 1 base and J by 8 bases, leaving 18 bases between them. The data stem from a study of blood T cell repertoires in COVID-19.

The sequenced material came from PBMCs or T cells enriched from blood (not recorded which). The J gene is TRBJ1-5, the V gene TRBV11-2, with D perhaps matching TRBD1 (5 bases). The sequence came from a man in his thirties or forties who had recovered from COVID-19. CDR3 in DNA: TGTGCCAGCAGCTTAGGTTTTCAGCCTGGAGGGGAGCCCCAGCATTTT. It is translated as CASSLGFQPGGEPQHF.